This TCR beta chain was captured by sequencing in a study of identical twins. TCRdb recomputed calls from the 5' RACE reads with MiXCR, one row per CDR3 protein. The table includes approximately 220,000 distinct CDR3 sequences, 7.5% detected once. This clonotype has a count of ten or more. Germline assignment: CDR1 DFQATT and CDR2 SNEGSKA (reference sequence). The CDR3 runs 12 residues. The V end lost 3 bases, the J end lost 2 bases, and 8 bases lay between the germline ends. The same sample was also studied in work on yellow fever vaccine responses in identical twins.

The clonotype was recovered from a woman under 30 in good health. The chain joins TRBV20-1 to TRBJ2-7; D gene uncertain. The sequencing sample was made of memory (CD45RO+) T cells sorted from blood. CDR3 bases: TGCAGTGCTAGCGACTTGGCCTACGAGCAGTACTTC. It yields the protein CSASDLAYEQYF.